This T cell receptor beta chain emerged from a study of cytomegalovirus exposure and HLA in healthy donors. Points from the study as a whole: The study reported that TCR beta sequences accurately predicted HLA-A and HLA-B alleles in most subjects. Judged likely to be a sequencing artifact was a cluster of highly shared sequence variants. The later analysis indicated that the majority of CMV-associated TCR beta chains appeared HLA-restricted. Most TCRs appeared rarely, but some public TCRs recurred in many donors.

The CDR3 extends over 17 amino acids. Trimming removed 3 bases from V and 1 base from J, with 18 bases in between. Germline loops: CDR1 SNHLY, CDR2 FYNNEI. In the case of this clone: What it binds is unknown.

Primers: 60 Vbeta forward and 13 Jbeta reverse. Measured with immunoSEQ multiplex PCR; TCRdb has only the in-frame clones, and not every one. The repertoire holds 100,000 to 150,000 clones, with 60% to 85% as singletons. The TCR was taken from a man younger than 40 in good health and CMV-seronegative. Sample: PBMCs. The V gene is TRBV2, the J gene TRBJ1-1; possibly TRBD1 for D (6 bases). This CDR3 reads CASSDLTGLRRNTEAFF. The CDR3 DNA is TGTGCCAGCAGTGATCTTACAGGGCTTAGAAGGAACACTGAAGCTTTCTTT.